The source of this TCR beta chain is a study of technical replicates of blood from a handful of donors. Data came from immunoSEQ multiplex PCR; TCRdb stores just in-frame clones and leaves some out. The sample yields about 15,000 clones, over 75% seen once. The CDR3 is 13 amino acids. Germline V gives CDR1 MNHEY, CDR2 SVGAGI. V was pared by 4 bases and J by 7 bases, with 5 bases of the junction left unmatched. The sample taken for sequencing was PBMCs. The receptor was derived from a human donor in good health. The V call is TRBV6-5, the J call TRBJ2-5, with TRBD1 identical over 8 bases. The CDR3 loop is CASSSTGVGTQYF. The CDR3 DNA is TGTGCCAGCAGTTCGACAGGGGTTGGGACCCAGTACTTC.